The 28 T cell receptor beta chains below all came from one sample that was sequenced in a study of CD8+CD57+ T cells in acquired aplastic anemia. The template for TCR beta VDJ and CDR3 sequence profiling was genomic DNA. TCRdb re-derived calls from the reads in MiXCR, one entry per CDR3 protein. The data contain some 290,000 distinct CDR3 sequences, roughly three fifths of them singletons. Sequencing was done on a sample of sorted CD4+, CD8+, or CD8+CD57+ T cells (not recorded which) from PBMCs. These TCRs come from a human donor with severe aplastic anemia or a healthy control (not recorded which).

The chain couples TRBV2 to TRBJ2-6, with TRBD1 as a possible D gene (6 bases). Germline loops: CDR1 SNHLY, CDR2 FYNNEI. This CDR3 comprises 16 residues. Trimming pared 5 bases from V and 0 bases from J, leaving 11 bases between. CDR3 coding DNA: TGTGCCAGCAGTAGGGACACCGGCTCTGGGGCCAACGTCCTGACTTTC. Translating it yields CASSRDTGSGANVLTF. Based on the CDR3 plus reference TRBV2 and TRBJ2-6, the full variable domain is EPEVTQTPSHQVTQMGQEVILRCVPISNHLYFYWYRQILGQKVEFLVSFYNNEISEKSEIFDDQFSVERPDGSNFTLKIRSTKLEDSAMYFCASSRDTGSGANVLTFGAGSRLTVL.

J is TRBJ2-5 and V is TRBV5-4, with TRBD1 as a possible D gene (6 bases). The CDR3 is 19 amino acids. Germline loops: CDR1 SGHNT, CDR2 YYREEE (reference sequence). The germline V and J ends were trimmed by 0 bases and 1 base, with 22 bases remaining between them. DNA for the CDR3: TGTGCCAGCAGCTTGGGCCTGGGCAGGGGCCTGGACCGCCAAGAGACCCAGTACTTC. Translation: CASSLGLGRGLDRQETQYF.

A note on this clonotype: One end of the junction fails to match germline, which may point to a read error. The chain uses TRBV29-1 and TRBJ2-2; 8 bases are a match to TRBD1. The germline V gene encodes CDR1 SQVTM and CDR2 ANQGSEA. The CDR3 is 13 amino acids. DNA for the CDR3: TGCAGCGTTGGAGACAGGGTGGACAGGGAGCGGTTTTTT. Protein sequence: CSVGDRVDRERFF.

The chain is built from TRBV20-1 and TRBJ1-6; 8 bases are shared with TRBD1. The CDR3 totals 15 residues. Germline V gene data show CDR1 as DFQATT and CDR2 as SNEGSKA (reference sequence). Trimming took 0 bases from V and 4 from J; bases not matched to a gene: 2. CDR3 nucleotides: TGCAGTGCTAGAGACAGGGGGCTGTATAATTCACCCCTCCACTTT. Protein: CSARDRGLYNSPLHF.

A few counts support this clonotype. The V and J genes are TRBV20-1 and TRBJ1-2; perhaps TRBD1 as D (5 bases). The germline V gene encodes CDR1 DFQATT and CDR2 SNEGSKA (reference sequence). The CDR3 totals 14 residues. Trimming removed 0 bases from V and 3 bases from J, with 11 bases in between. In DNA, the CDR3 is TGCAGTGCTAGAGAGGGCAGGGAGTACTATGGCTACACCTTC. It codes for CSAREGREYYGYTF.

The chain employs TRBV5-1 and TRBJ1-1; TRBD1 aligns across 7 bases. Germline CDR1 and CDR2: SGHRS and YFSETQ. The CDR3 is 12 residues long. V shed 0 bases and J 10 bases; nucleotides not matched to a gene: 3. The CDR3 here is CASSLDGTVAFF. DNA for the CDR3: TGCGCCAGCAGCTTGGATGGGACAGTAGCTTTCTTT.

V is TRBV6-5 and J is TRBJ1-6, with 7 bases fitting TRBD1. Trimming took 5 bases from V and 3 from J; bases not matched to a gene: 7. The CDR3 length is 16 residues. Germline values: CDR1 MNHEY, CDR2 SVGAGI. CDR3 DNA: TGTGCCAGCAGTATGTCAAGGACAGGCTATAATTCACCCCTCCACTTT. Translating it yields CASSMSRTGYNSPLHF.

The V and J genes are TRBV3-1 and TRBJ1-3; no clear D gene. Germline V gene lookup returns CDR1 LGHDT and CDR2 YNNKEL (reference sequence). CDR3 length equals 14 residues. Trimming took 7 bases from V and 3 from J, leaving 13 bases between them. The CDR3 is CASNDVGFGNTIYF. CDR3 sequence (DNA): TGTGCCAGCAATGATGTGGGGTTTGGAAACACCATATATTTT.

V is TRBV7-2 and J is TRBJ2-5; D gene uncertain. The V end was cut by 5 bases, the J end by 9 bases, with 16 bases between. There are 13 residues in the CDR3. In germline, CDR1 is SGHTA, CDR2 FQGNSA. The CDR3 sequence: CASSQDPSQPQYF. The CDR3, as DNA: TGTGCCAGCAGCCAAGACCCCAGCCAGCCCCAGTACTTC.

This clonotype has a count of ten or more. The chain carries TRBV3-1 and TRBJ1-2; no firm D call. There are 13 residues in the CDR3. Looked up from germline, CDR1 is LGHDT and CDR2 is YNNKEL (reference sequence). With 10 bases removed from V and 6 bases from J, the gap between germline ends came to 18 bases. CDR3 amino acids: CATREAGGDGYTF. In DNA, the CDR3 is TGTGCCACCCGGGAGGCAGGAGGAGATGGCTACACCTTC.

The chain combines TRBV5-5 with TRBJ1-5; 8 bases agree with TRBD1. CDR1 and CDR2 from the germline V gene are SGHKS and YYEKEE (reference sequence). V trimming: 4 bases; J trimming: 0 bases; junction bases outside the gene matches: 6. This CDR3 comprises 16 residues. CDR3 sequence (DNA): TGTGCCAGCAGCAGGGGGACAGGAGATAGCAATCAGCCCCAGCATTTT. This encodes CASSRGTGDSNQPQHF. The full variable domain, rest sourced from reference TRBV5-5 and TRBJ1-5, is DAGVTQSPTHLIKTRGQQVTLRCSPISGHKSVSWYQQVLGQGPQFIFQYYEKEERGRGNFPDRFSARQFPNYSSELNVNALLLGDSALYLCASSRGTGDSNQPQHFGDGTRLSIL.

The chain combines TRBV7-2 with TRBJ1-1, with D possibly matching TRBD1 (5 bases). Trimming pared 8 bases from V and 5 bases from J, leaving 21 bases between. The CDR3 contains 15 residues. The germline CDR1 and CDR2 sequences are SGHTA and FQGNSA. The CDR3 reads CASSPPGLLGTEAFF. The CDR3 DNA reads as TGTGCCAGCTCACCACCGGGACTTCTGGGGACTGAAGCTTTCTTT.

The chain recombines TRBV20-1 with TRBJ2-6; D is unresolved. CDR3 length: 14 amino acids. CDR1 DFQATT and CDR2 SNEGSKA come from the germline V gene (reference sequence). V shed 0 bases and J shed 4 bases, with 7 bases lying between them. In nucleotides, the CDR3 is TGCAGTGCTAGAGATAGATCCGGGGCCAACGTCCTGACTTTC. Its protein is CSARDRSGANVLTF.

The chain joins TRBV7-6 to TRBJ2-3; tentatively, D is TRBD2 (5 bases). The V and J ends lost 1 base and 6 bases respectively, with 14 bases between them. The CDR3 runs to 15 residues. CDR1 and CDR2 from the germline V gene are SGHVS and FNYEAQ. CDR3 amino acids: CASSLGTGYGDTQYF. In nucleotides, the CDR3 is TGTGCCAGCAGCTTAGGGACGGGATATGGCGATACGCAGTATTTT.

As concerns this clonotype: Relative to the germline gene, one junction end is altered; a read error may explain this. CDR3 in DNA: TGTGCCAGCAGCAGGGACAGGTCGAACACCGGGGAGCTGGTTTTT. Translation: CASSRDRSNTGELVF. V usage is TRBV12-3 or TRBV12-4 and J usage is TRBJ2-2; 8 nucleotides agree with TRBD1. This CDR3 region has 15 residues.

The rearrangement uses TRBV12-3 or TRBV12-4 and TRBJ1-5; 7 bases are a match to TRBD1. The CDR3 is made up of 18 amino acids. Unmatched junction bases numbered 10, after V lost 2 bases and J lost 0 bases. The CDR3 DNA sequence: TGTGCCAGCAGTTTATATTCAGGGGGAGTGGGTAGCAATCAGCCCCAGCATTTT. Translated, it gives CASSLYSGGVGSNQPQHF.

This clonotype turned up a few times. A much larger clone lies a single base off, so this may be a read error. V gene TRBV5-6 combines with J gene TRBJ2-1, with D unclear. Germline lookup yields CDR1 SGHDT and CDR2 YYEEEE. This CDR3 spans 15 amino acids. Trimming removed 2 bases from V and 4 bases from J, with 13 bases in between. The CDR3 reads CASSFTIHGYNEQFF. As DNA, the CDR3 is TGTGCCAGCAGCTTCACAATCCATGGATACAATGAGCAGTTCTTC.

This sequence joins TRBV7-3 and TRBJ2-1; TRBD2 matches 12 bases. The germline gives CDR1 SGHTA, CDR2 FQGTGA. The J segment lost 6 bases and the V segment lost 6 bases, leaving 6 bases of the junction unmatched. The CDR3 is made up of 15 amino acids. This chain's CDR3 is CASRRLAGVPNEQFF. CDR3 DNA sequence: TGTGCCAGCAGGAGACTAGCGGGAGTTCCCAATGAGCAGTTCTTC.

The chain links TRBV15 to TRBJ1-1; a possible D gene is TRBD1 (6 bases). Germline values: CDR1 LNHNV, CDR2 YYDKDF (reference sequence). Trimming removed 0 bases at V and 9 bases at J, with 11 bases between. CDR3 length: 13 amino acids. The chain's CDR3 is CATSRDKQGKAFF. The DNA of the CDR3 is TGTGCCACCAGCAGAGATAAGCAGGGGAAAGCTTTCTTT.

The chain joins TRBV10-2 to TRBJ2-5; D remains ambiguous. V was pared by 7 bases and J by 9 bases, with 24 bases between. This CDR3 contains 15 residues. Germline CDR1 WSHSY, CDR2 SAAADI. The CDR3 loop is CASTPSWARDGAQYF. CDR3 nucleotides: TGCGCCAGCACCCCGAGTTGGGCTAGGGATGGGGCCCAGTACTTC.

This clonotype was recorded many times. The chain combines TRBV7-9 with TRBJ2-7; 8 nucleotides align to TRBD1. From germline, CDR1 is SEHNR and CDR2 FQNEAQ (reference sequence). The CDR3 has 16 residues. J lost 5 bases, V lost 5 bases, and 14 bases had no gene match. Written as DNA, the CDR3 is TGTGCCAGCAGCAACTCGGAGGACAGGGAACAACACGAGCAGTACTTC. It yields the protein CASSNSEDREQHEQYF.

V and J are TRBV29-1 and TRBJ2-3, with 7 bases matching TRBD1. Germline V gives CDR1 SQVTM, CDR2 ANQGSEA. V lost 3 bases, J lost 4 bases, and 1 base stayed unmatched. The CDR3 is 12 residues long. The CDR3 sequence: CSVERGPDTQYF. The CDR3 coding sequence is TGCAGCGTTGAGAGGGGGCCAGATACGCAGTATTTT.

The rearrangement links TRBV7-3 to TRBJ2-7, with D perhaps matching TRBD2 (5 bases). CDR1 is SGHTA and CDR2 is FQGTGA in the germline V gene. This CDR3 contains 13 residues. Trimming cost V 2 bases and J 5 bases, with 10 bases left between them. CDR3 loop: CASSLGSGDEQYF. In nucleotides, the CDR3 is TGTGCCAGCAGCTTAGGCAGCGGAGACGAGCAGTACTTC.

This clonotype was found once. The V call is TRBV7-9, the J call TRBJ2-2, with 7 nucleotides matching TRBD1. V shed 6 bases, J shed 5 bases, and the junction held 6 bases outside the gene matches. The germline V gene encodes CDR1 SEHNR and CDR2 FQNEAQ (reference sequence). The CDR3 totals 14 residues. The CDR3 DNA reads as TGTGCCAGCAGTTTCACAGGGGTAACCGGGGAGCTGTTTTTT. Its protein product is CASSFTGVTGELFF.

This chain joins TRBV29-1 and TRBJ2-3, with 13 bases matching TRBD2. V lost 1 base to trimming and J lost 4 bases; unmatched junction nucleotides: 11. The CDR3 sequence is 18 residues long. CDR1 and CDR2 from the germline V gene are SQVTM and ANQGSEA. The DNA of the CDR3 is TGCAGCGTTGAAGGAAGGGTACTAGCGGGGGGGGGGGCAGATACGCAGTATTTT. Translated, it gives CSVEGRVLAGGGADTQYF.

The rearrangement links TRBV12-3 or TRBV12-4 to TRBJ1-2; 10 nucleotides match TRBD1. The CDR3 contains 14 residues. After removal of 3 bases from V and 8 bases from J, the junction contained 6 bases not matched to a gene. The DNA for the CDR3 is TGTGCCAGCAGTTTGCAAAGGACAGGGGGAGGCTACACCTTC. Amino acid sequence: CASSLQRTGGGYTF.

V and J are TRBV5-1 and TRBJ1-1; TRBD1 is a possible D gene (5 bases). The CDR3 is 16 amino acids. The V gene lost 5 bases and the J gene lost 4 bases, with 21 bases spanning the gap. Germline values: CDR1 SGHRS, CDR2 YFSETQ. The CDR3 reads CASSFAGRGGGTEAFF. The CDR3 DNA reads as TGCGCCAGCAGTTTCGCTGGGAGGGGCGGGGGCACTGAAGCTTTCTTT.

This clonotype was counted a few times. The J gene is TRBJ2-1, the V gene TRBV25-1; D may be TRBD1 or TRBD2 (6 bases each). V gave up 5 bases and J gave up 3 bases, with 17 bases separating them. This CDR3 contains 16 residues. CDR1 MGHDK and CDR2 SYGVNS come from the germline V gene. The CDR3 region has the DNA TGTGCCAGCAGTTATCCTTTCGGGGGCGACTACAATGAGCAGTTCTTC. Amino acids: CASSYPFGGDYNEQFF.